The 22 T cell receptor beta chains below come from one sample, sequenced in a study of cytomegalovirus exposure and HLA in healthy donors. Primers: 60 Vbeta forward and 13 Jbeta reverse. The table came from immunoSEQ multiplex PCR; TCRdb's copy has only in-frame clones and leaves some out. The repertoire consists of 150,000 or so clones, with around two thirds occurring once and the leading ten covering approximately 2.3%. Specimen: PBMCs. The receptors stem from a woman aged 55-70 years in good health and CMV-seropositive.

The chain employs TRBV4-1 and TRBJ1-2; a weak D match, TRBD1 (5 bases). V gave up 2 bases and J gave up 6 bases, with 13 bases separating them. Looked up from germline, CDR1 is MGHRA and CDR2 is YSYEKL. This CDR3 comprises 14 residues. In nucleotides, the CDR3 is TGCGCCAGCAGCCAACGGGGGTTTACTGATGGCTACACCTTC. It yields the protein CASSQRGFTDGYTF.

This chain uses TRBV4-1 with TRBJ2-7; 7 bases are shared with TRBD1. The length of the CDR3 is 15 residues. The germline gives CDR1 MGHRA, CDR2 YSYEKL. The junction had 7 bases not matched to a gene; V was cut back by 5 bases and J by 0 bases. CDR3 nucleotide sequence: TGCGCCAGCAGCTACTCCCCAGGGGGCTCCTACGAGCAGTACTTC. It encodes CASSYSPGGSYEQYF.

The chain combines TRBV7-8 with TRBJ2-3; 9 nucleotides match TRBD2. Per germline, CDR1 SGHVS and CDR2 FQNEAQ. V was pared by 5 bases and J by 2 bases, with 8 bases of the junction left unmatched. The CDR3 extends over 16 amino acids. In DNA form, the CDR3 reads TGTGCCAGCAGCCTTTTGACTAGCGGCACCACAGATACGCAGTATTTT. It specifies CASSLLTSGTTDTQYF.

The chain couples TRBV7-8 to TRBJ2-1; 7 bases match TRBD2. V was clipped by 1 base and J by 6 bases; unmatched bases: 6. Germline V gene data show CDR1 as SGHVS and CDR2 as FQNEAQ. The CDR3 is 15 amino acids. CDR3 loop: CASSLGLADVNEQFF. In DNA, the CDR3 is TGTGCCAGCAGCTTAGGGCTAGCGGATGTCAATGAGCAGTTCTTC.

The rearrangement uses TRBV2 and TRBJ1-2; 10 bases are a match to TRBD1. CDR1 and CDR2 (germline): SNHLY, FYNNEI. The V gene end was trimmed by 7 bases and the J gene end by 8 bases; junction bases not matched to a gene: 13. The CDR3 runs 15 residues. The DNA for the CDR3 is TGTGCCAGCACTACACGGACAGGGGGGGAGCGCGGCTACACCTTC. Translated: CASTTRTGGERGYTF. Supplemented by reference TRBV2 and TRBJ1-2, the full variable domain reads EPEVTQTPSHQVTQMGQEVILRCVPISNHLYFYWYRQILGQKVEFLVSFYNNEISEKSEIFDDQFSVERPDGSNFTLKIRSTKLEDSAMYFCASTTRTGGERGYTFGSGTRLTVV.

V is TRBV29-1 and J is TRBJ2-5; possible D gene TRBD2, 5 bases. The CDR3 consists of 15 residues. Per germline, CDR1 SQVTM and CDR2 ANQGSEA. Trimming left V 1 base short and J 4 bases short, with 16 bases between. CDR3 bases: TGCAGCGTTGAAGGGGCCCCGGCTAGCCGAGAGACCCAGTACTTC. It yields the protein CSVEGAPASRETQYF. The full variable domain, its missing parts supplied by reference TRBV29-1 and TRBJ2-5, is SAVISQKPSRDICQRGTSLTIQCQVDSQVTMMFWYRQQPGQSLTLIATANQGSEATYESGFVIDKFPISRPNLTFSTLTVSNMSPEDSSIYLCSVEGAPASRETQYFGPGTRLLVL.

This sequence joins TRBV7-2 and TRBJ1-1, with TRBD1 matching over 9 bases. CDR3 length: 14 residues. The J segment lost 6 bases and the V segment lost 5 bases, leaving 7 bases of the junction unmatched. CDR1 is SGHTA and CDR2 is FQGNSA in the germline V gene. The CDR3 here is CASSAGTGISEAFF. In nucleotides, the CDR3 is TGTGCCAGCAGCGCCGGGACAGGGATCTCTGAAGCTTTCTTT.

This clone was counted between two and nine times. This CDR3 is also generated by other DNA sequences in the sample. The chain joins TRBV5-1 to TRBJ1-1; TRBD1 matches 7 bases. There are 14 residues in the CDR3. V was pared by 2 bases and J by 0 bases, with 1 base of the junction left unmatched. Germline V gives CDR1 SGHRS, CDR2 YFSETQ. CDR3 sequence reads: CASSFGTVNTEAFF. The DNA for the CDR3 is TGCGCCAGCAGCTTTGGGACAGTGAACACTGAAGCTTTCTTT.

The rearrangement links TRBV28 to TRBJ2-7; perhaps TRBD1 as D (5 bases). Germline V lookup: CDR1 MDHEN, CDR2 SYDVKM. The V and J ends lost 4 bases and 3 bases respectively, with 10 bases between them. This CDR3 is built from 13 residues. The CDR3 region has the DNA TGTGCCAGCAGTTCCCTCCAGGGCTACGAGCAGTACTTC. Translation gives CASSSLQGYEQYF.

V and J are TRBV28 and TRBJ2-3, with TRBD2 matching 8 bases. The length of the CDR3 is 15 residues. The ends lost 3 bases at V and 6 bases at J; junction bases unmatched: 8. In germline, CDR1 is MDHEN, CDR2 SYDVKM. CDR3 sequence reads: CASSFQREPTDTQYF. For the CDR3, the DNA is TGTGCCAGCAGTTTCCAGCGGGAGCCCACGGATACGCAGTATTTT.

The chain employs TRBV2 and TRBJ2-1; weak D call: TRBD1 (6 bases). This CDR3 is built from 15 residues. The V end was cut by 1 base, the J end by 6 bases, with 13 bases between. CDR1 is SNHLY, CDR2 FYNNEI, per germline. The CDR3, as DNA: TGTGCCAGCAGTGAAGTGCCTGGGGGCGGCAATGAGCAGTTCTTC. This gives the protein CASSEVPGGGNEQFF.

V and J are TRBV27 and TRBJ1-2, with D possibly matching TRBD1 (6 bases). The V and J ends lost 5 bases and 7 bases respectively, with 17 bases between them. This CDR3 is 14 amino acids long. Germline values: CDR1 MNHEY, CDR2 SMNVEV (reference sequence). The CDR3 here is CASSPRGGLGGYTF. In nucleotides, the CDR3 is TGTGCCAGCAGTCCCCGGGGGGGCTTGGGTGGCTACACCTTC.

This chain joins TRBV5-1 and TRBJ2-2; D remains ambiguous. Trimming left V 1 base short and J 0 bases short, with 7 bases between. CDR3 length: 15 amino acids. Germline V CDR1 and CDR2: SGHRS, YFSETQ. The CDR3 sequence: CASSLPSPNTGELFF. CDR3 coding DNA: TGCGCCAGCAGCTTGCCGTCTCCGAACACCGGGGAGCTGTTTTTT.

This clone showed up just a few times. A junction end diverges from the germline sequence, so it may reflect a read error. The V gene is TRBV18, the J gene TRBJ1-4; tentative D call: TRBD1 (5 bases). Germline lookup yields CDR1 KGHSH and CDR2 LQKENI. This CDR3 has 15 amino acids. Written as DNA, the CDR3 is TGTGCCAGCTCGCCACTCGGGGGAGGGCTGGAAAAACTGTTTTTT. The encoded protein is CASSPLGGGLEKLFF.

This chain links TRBV28 with TRBJ1-5, with D perhaps matching TRBD1 (6 bases). The CDR3 loop spans 15 amino acids. The germline gives CDR1 MDHEN, CDR2 SYDVKM. V was shortened by 3 bases and J by 1 base, with 10 bases between the two germline ends. The CDR3 DNA sequence: TGTGCCAGCAGTTTCGGACAGCCCAGCAATCAGCCCCAGCATTTT. It translates to CASSFGQPSNQPQHF.

In the case of this clone: It may be a read error: a sequence one base away is much more abundant. V is TRBV5-5 and J is TRBJ1-1, with D unclear. This CDR3 region has 11 residues. The germline V and J ends were trimmed by 4 bases and 1 base, with 2 bases remaining between them. Per germline, CDR1 SGHKS and CDR2 YYEKEE (reference sequence). The CDR3 region has the DNA TGTGCCAGCAGCCGGAACACTGAAGCTTTCTTT. It translates to CASSRNTEAFF.

V and J are TRBV5-8 and TRBJ2-3; no clear D. The CDR3 sequence is 15 residues long. Trimming removed 3 bases at V and 2 bases at J, with 13 bases between. Looked up from germline, CDR1 is SGHTS and CDR2 is YDEGEE. The CDR3 spells CASSSIGQATDTQYF. The CDR3 DNA reads as TGTGCCAGCAGCTCGATTGGGCAAGCCACAGATACGCAGTATTTT. Full variable domain (remainder filled in from reference TRBV5-8 and TRBJ2-3): EAGVTQSPTHLIKTRGQQATLRCSPISGHTSVYWYQQALGLGLQFLLWYDEGEERNRGNFPPRFSGRQFPNYSSELNVNALELEDSALYLCASSSIGQATDTQYFGPGTRLTVL.

This clone was detected only once. The CDR3, as DNA: TGTGCCAGCTCCCGGACTAGCGGGATCACCTACGAGCAGTACTTC. This encodes CASSRTSGITYEQYF. The chain has TRBV18 and TRBJ2-7; 12 bases fit TRBD2. Trimming took 6 bases from V and 2 from J; bases not matched to a gene: 5. The CDR3 length is 15 residues. CDR1 and CDR2 from the germline V gene are KGHSH and LQKENI.

The chain links TRBV5-1 to TRBJ1-1; D gene ambiguous. CDR1 and CDR2 from the germline V gene are SGHRS and YFSETQ. Between the trimmed V and J ends, which lost 4 bases and 1 base, there was a span of 8 bases. The CDR3 runs to 13 residues. The DNA of the CDR3 is TGCGCCAGCAGCGCCGACACGAACACTGAAGCTTTCTTT. Protein product: CASSADTNTEAFF.

This chain links TRBV6-1 with TRBJ2-7; D is uncertain. The V end was cut by 0 bases, the J end by 0 bases, with 9 bases between. This CDR3 has 15 residues. CDR1 is MNHNS, CDR2 SASEGT, per germline. Here the CDR3 DNA reads TGTGCCAGCAGTGAAGCCCGGTGGAGCTCCTACGAGCAGTACTTC. It encodes CASSEARWSSYEQYF.

This clone was seen more than once but under ten times. V and J are TRBV5-1 and TRBJ2-2; perhaps TRBD2 as D (6 bases). This CDR3 is 17 amino acids long. Trimming removed 4 bases at V and 4 bases at J, with 20 bases between. Germline CDR1 and CDR2: SGHRS and YFSETQ. The CDR3 region is CASSPSPGEGSTGELFF. The CDR3 region has the DNA TGCGCCAGCAGCCCCTCGCCGGGAGAGGGGTCCACCGGGGAGCTGTTTTTT.

This chain uses TRBV25-1 with TRBJ2-3; TRBD2 aligns across 9 bases. The CDR3 length is 15 residues. CDR1 and CDR2 (germline): MGHDK, SYGVNS. V was clipped by 4 bases and J by 6 bases; unmatched bases: 8. The chain's CDR3 is CASSGPPGLADTQYF. In DNA form, the CDR3 reads TGTGCCAGCAGTGGCCCGCCGGGACTAGCTGATACGCAGTATTTT.